This record looks at one TCR beta chain sequence and its context. This record comes from a study of blood T cell repertoires in COVID-19. This CDR3 comprises 14 residues. Germline CDR1 is LNHDA and CDR2 is SQIVND (reference sequence). V lost 4 bases and J lost 4; bases outside the gene matches: 4. TCRdb keeps only in-frame clones here, not all; method: immunoSEQ multiplex PCR. Here the sample spans 200,000 to 250,000 clones, 86% being singletons. The chain has TRBV19 and TRBJ1-5, with 7 bases aligning to TRBD1. Input material: peripheral blood. The source is an elderly man with acute or convalescent COVID-19. In DNA, the CDR3 is TGTGCCAGTAGTAAGGGACAGCTTAATCAGCCCCAGCATTTT. Protein sequence: CASSKGQLNQPQHF.